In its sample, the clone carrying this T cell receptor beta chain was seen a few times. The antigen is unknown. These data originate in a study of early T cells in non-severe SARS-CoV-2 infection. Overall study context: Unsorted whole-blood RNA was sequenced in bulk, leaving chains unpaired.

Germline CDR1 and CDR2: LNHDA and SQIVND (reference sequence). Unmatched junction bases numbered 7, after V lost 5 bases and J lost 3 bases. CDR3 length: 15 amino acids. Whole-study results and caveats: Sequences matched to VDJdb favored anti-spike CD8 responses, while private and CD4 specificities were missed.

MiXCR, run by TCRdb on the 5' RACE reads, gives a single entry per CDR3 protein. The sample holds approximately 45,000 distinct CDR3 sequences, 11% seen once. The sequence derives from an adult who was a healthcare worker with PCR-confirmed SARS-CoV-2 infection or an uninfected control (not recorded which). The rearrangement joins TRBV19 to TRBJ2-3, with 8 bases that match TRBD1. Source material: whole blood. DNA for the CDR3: TGTGCCAGTAGTGACGACAGGGGTTTTACAGATACGCAGTATTTT. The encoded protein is CASSDDRGFTDTQYF.